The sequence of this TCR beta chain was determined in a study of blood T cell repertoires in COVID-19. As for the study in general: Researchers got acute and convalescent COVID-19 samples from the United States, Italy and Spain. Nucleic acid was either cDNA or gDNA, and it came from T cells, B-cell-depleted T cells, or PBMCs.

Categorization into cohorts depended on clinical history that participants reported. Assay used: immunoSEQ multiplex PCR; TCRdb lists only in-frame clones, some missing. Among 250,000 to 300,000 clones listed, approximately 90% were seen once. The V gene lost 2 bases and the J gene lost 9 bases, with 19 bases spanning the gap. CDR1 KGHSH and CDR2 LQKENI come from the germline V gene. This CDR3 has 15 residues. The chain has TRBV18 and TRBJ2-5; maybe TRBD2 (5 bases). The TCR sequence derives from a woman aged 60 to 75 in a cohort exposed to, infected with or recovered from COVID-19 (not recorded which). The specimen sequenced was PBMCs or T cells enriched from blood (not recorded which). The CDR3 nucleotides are TGTGCCAGCTCACCAGCGGACGGGGAAATTAAGTCCCAGTACTTC. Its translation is CASSPADGEIKSQYF.